These 24 T cell receptor beta chains were sequenced from one sample in a study of T cell responses to AZD1222 COVID-19 vaccine. Profiled with immunoSEQ multiplex PCR; TCRdb holds only in-frame clones, not every one. The data contain some 140,000 clones, around 90% of them singletons. The starting material was peripheral blood, obtained on day 0 of AZD1222 vaccination. These receptors all come from an adult in good health.

This chain joins TRBV4-3 and TRBJ2-7; no clear D. The length of the CDR3 is 15 residues. The V gene's germline CDR1 is LGHNA and CDR2 YSLEER. Trimming cost V 0 bases and J 4 bases, with 13 bases left between them. CDR3 nucleotides: TGCGCCAGCAGCCAAGATAGGCAGGATATATACGAGCAGTACTTC. Residues: CASSQDRQDIYEQYF.

As DNA, the CDR3 is TGTGCCAGCAGCCTCGAAGGGGTGGCCACTGAAGCTTTCTTT. Amino acid sequence: CASSLEGVATEAFF. The V gene is TRBV11-2, the J gene TRBJ1-1, with a weak D call TRBD1 (5 bases). Trimming pared 5 bases from V and 4 bases from J, leaving 14 bases between. The V gene's germline CDR1 is SGHAT and CDR2 FQNNGV. CDR3 length: 14 residues.

This clone was seen just once. The chain employs TRBV6-5 and TRBJ1-1, with 7 bases lining up with TRBD1. This CDR3 is built from 14 residues. The V gene end was trimmed by 6 bases and the J gene end by 10 bases; junction bases not matched to a gene: 14. Germline CDR1 MNHEY, CDR2 SVGAGI. The CDR3 loop reads CASSITGTVLTAFF. CDR3 nucleotides: TGTGCCAGCAGCATTACCGGGACAGTCCTTACAGCTTTCTTT.

This clone was observed once. This chain uses TRBV27 with TRBJ2-7; 11 bases are shared with TRBD1. Germline V lookup: CDR1 MNHEY, CDR2 SMNVEV (reference sequence). V was clipped by 2 bases and J by 5 bases; unmatched bases: 2. This CDR3 comprises 14 residues. The CDR3 bases are TGTGCCAGCAGTTTAGGACAGGGGGCCCACGAGCAGTACTTC. This translates into CASSLGQGAHEQYF.

The CDR3 spells CASSQDTGVGSYEQYF. The CDR3 nucleotides read TGTGCCAGCAGCCAAGATACAGGTGTTGGCTCCTACGAGCAGTACTTC. V and J are TRBV3-1 (or the pseudogene TRBV3-2) and TRBJ2-7, with D tentatively TRBD1 (5 bases). Per germline, CDR1 LGHDT and CDR2 YNNKEL (reference sequence). The length of the CDR3 is 16 residues. The V end lost 0 bases, the J end lost 0 bases, and 12 bases lay between the germline ends.

The V call is TRBV10-3, the J call TRBJ2-3; no firm D call. The ends were cut back, 3 bases at V and 0 bases at J, with 7 bases in the middle. CDR1 and CDR2 (germline): ENHRY, SYGVKD. The CDR3 runs to 14 residues. The CDR3 is CAISDRLSTDTQYF. In nucleotides, the CDR3 is TGTGCCATCAGTGACAGACTTAGCACAGATACGCAGTATTTT.

The gene calls are TRBV5-1 and TRBJ1-3; 7 bases align to TRBD1. The length of the CDR3 is 14 residues. CDR1 SGHRS and CDR2 YFSETQ come from the germline V gene. V trimming: 4 bases; J trimming: 2 bases; junction bases outside the gene matches: 3. CDR3 DNA sequence: TGCGCCAGCAGCCCGGGGACAGCTGGAAACACCATATATTTT. As protein: CASSPGTAGNTIYF.

The chain recombines TRBV28 with TRBJ1-5, with 8 bases lining up with TRBD1. V dropped 5 bases and J dropped 0; count of bases not matched to a gene: 15. The length of the CDR3 is 19 residues. Per the germline V gene, CDR1 is MDHEN and CDR2 is SYDVKM. This chain's CDR3 is CASSLLPGQDSYSNQPQHF. The CDR3 nucleotides are TGTGCCAGCAGTCTCCTACCGGGACAGGACTCATATAGCAATCAGCCCCAGCATTTT.

The J gene is TRBJ2-2, the V gene TRBV7-6; 8 bases fit TRBD2. Looked up from germline, CDR1 is SGHVS and CDR2 is FNYEAQ. V lost 0 bases to trimming and J lost 5 bases; unmatched junction nucleotides: 8. The CDR3 is made up of 17 amino acids. For the CDR3, the DNA is TGTGCCAGCAGCTTAGCCGTTCGGGGGGGGCCGACCGGGGAGCTGTTTTTT. Residues: CASSLAVRGGPTGELFF.

The rearrangement links TRBV7-3 to TRBJ2-1, with 12 bases lining up with TRBD2. Looked up from germline, CDR1 is SGHTA and CDR2 is FQGTGA. The V gene end was trimmed by 1 base and the J gene end by 6 bases; junction bases not matched to a gene: 1. The CDR3 spans 15 residues. The CDR3 here is CASSLRLAGVNEQFF. CDR3 sequence (DNA): TGTGCCAGCAGCTTAAGACTAGCGGGGGTCAATGAGCAGTTCTTC.

The CDR3 nucleotides are TGTGCCAGCAGCCAAGAATCTCAGGGGAACACCGGGGAGCTGTTTTTT. It yields the protein CASSQESQGNTGELFF. The chain recombines TRBV3-1 (or the pseudogene TRBV3-2) with TRBJ2-2, with D possibly TRBD1 on 5 matching bases. Trimming pared 0 bases from V and 1 base from J, leaving 9 bases between. CDR3 length equals 16 residues. Germline CDR1 and CDR2: LGHDT and YNNKEL (reference sequence).

The chain is built from TRBV4-1 and TRBJ1-2; 11 bases are a match to TRBD1. Germline values: CDR1 MGHRA, CDR2 YSYEKL. The V gene end was trimmed by 2 bases and the J gene end by 8 bases; junction bases not matched to a gene: 16. The CDR3 totals 18 residues. The CDR3 reads CASSQIHLPDRGQEGYTF. The CDR3 DNA sequence: TGCGCCAGCAGCCAAATCCATCTACCGGACAGGGGGCAGGAGGGCTACACCTTC.

The genes are TRBV5-8 and TRBJ2-3, with TRBD1 matching over 10 bases. Per germline, CDR1 SGHTS and CDR2 YDEGEE. The length of the CDR3 is 16 residues. With 6 bases clipped from V and 4 bases from J, the junction kept 11 bases outside the gene matches. The CDR3 DNA reads TGTGCCAGCATCCTGGGACAGGGGAGGAGGGCAGATACGCAGTATTTT. Residues: CASILGQGRRADTQYF.

The chain is built from TRBV29-1 and TRBJ2-1; no clear D. Germline values: CDR1 SQVTM, CDR2 ANQGSEA. The CDR3 extends over 14 amino acids. Between the trimmed V and J ends, which lost 5 bases and 5 bases, there was a span of 16 bases. DNA of the CDR3: TGCAGCGTTAAGCCCGCCACACGGGACAATGAGCAGTTCTTC. Translation gives CSVKPATRDNEQFF.

This chain links TRBV29-1 with TRBJ2-7, with 11 positions matching TRBD1. Losses at the gene ends were 7 bases for V and 1 base for J; bases not matched to a gene: 3. There are 13 residues in the CDR3. The germline V gene has CDR1 SQVTM and CDR2 ANQGSEA. The CDR3 DNA is TGCAGCGGGGGACAGGGGGAATCCTACGAGCAGTACTTC. Its protein product is CSGGQGESYEQYF.

The CDR3 spells CASSWGQGIEAFF. In DNA form, the CDR3 reads TGTGCCAGCAGCTGGGGACAGGGGATTGAAGCTTTCTTT. The chain recombines TRBV7-8 with TRBJ1-1; 10 bases agree with TRBD1. The J segment lost 7 bases and the V segment lost 4 bases, leaving 3 bases of the junction unmatched. Germline-derived CDR1 and CDR2 are SGHVS and FQNEAQ. The CDR3 totals 13 residues.

This sequence joins TRBV3-1 (or the pseudogene TRBV3-2) and TRBJ2-7, with 7 positions matching TRBD2. The CDR3 is 14 residues long. CDR1 LGHDT and CDR2 YNNKEL come from the germline V gene (reference sequence). The V and J ends lost 4 bases and 0 bases, in that order; junction bases with no gene match: 3. The CDR3 coding sequence is TGTGCCAGCAGCCCGCGGGGGAGCTCCTACGAGCAGTACTTC. The encoded protein is CASSPRGSSYEQYF.

This chain links TRBV6-2 or TRBV6-3 with TRBJ1-5; no reliable D call. CDR1 MNHEY and CDR2 SVGEGT come from the germline V gene. Trimming removed 3 bases from V and 5 bases from J, with 8 bases in between. The CDR3 runs 13 residues. The CDR3 here is CASSYRLDQPQHF. CDR3 DNA: TGTGCCAGCAGTTATCGCCTGGATCAGCCCCAGCATTTT.

V is TRBV7-3 and J is TRBJ1-1; D gene uncertain. Trimming took off 0 bases at V and 1 base at J, with 9 bases between the two ends. This CDR3 is 15 amino acids long. Germline V gives CDR1 SGHTA, CDR2 FQGTGA. The CDR3 nucleotides read TGTGCCAGCAGCTTAACCCAGGATCGGAACACTGAAGCTTTCTTT. Translation: CASSLTQDRNTEAFF.

The rearrangement uses TRBV3-1 (or the pseudogene TRBV3-2) and TRBJ2-2; maybe TRBD1 (6 bases). Germline V CDR1 and CDR2: LGHDT, YNNKEL (reference sequence). The germline V and J ends were trimmed by 4 bases and 0 bases, with 12 bases remaining between them. The CDR3 covers 16 residues. The CDR3 region is CASSPSGQSNTGELFF. The CDR3, as DNA: TGTGCCAGCAGCCCATCCGGACAGTCGAACACCGGGGAGCTGTTTTTT.

This chain uses TRBV9 with TRBJ2-2; D gene ambiguous. The CDR3 is made up of 14 amino acids. CDR1 is SGDLS and CDR2 is YYNGEE in the germline V gene. V shed 3 bases and J shed 4 bases, with 10 bases lying between them. CDR3 loop: CASSETLATGELFF. The CDR3 DNA follows: TGTGCCAGCAGCGAAACCTTAGCCACCGGGGAGCTGTTTTTT. Together with reference TRBV9 and TRBJ2-2, the CDR3 gives the full variable domain: DSGVTQTPKHLITATGQRVTLRCSPRSGDLSVYWYQQSLDQGLQFLIQYYNGEERAKGNILERFSAQQFPDLHSELNLSSLELGDSALYFCASSETLATGELFFGEGSRLTVL.

The chain combines TRBV24-1 with TRBJ1-2; no definite D call. The germline CDR1 and CDR2 sequences are KGHDR and SFDVKD. This CDR3 has 14 amino acids. Trimming shortened V by 1 base and J by 7 bases, and 12 bases separated the two germline ends. In nucleotides, the CDR3 is TGTGCCACCAGTGATTTTGGACTCGCCTCTGGCTACACCTTC. It encodes CATSDFGLASGYTF.

The J gene is TRBJ1-1, the V gene TRBV23-1; D uncertain. TRBV23-1 falls under the ORF class, with uncertain function. The CDR3 consists of 15 residues. V lost 10 bases and J 1 base, leaving 19 bases between the germline ends. The CDR3 protein is CANHEVRDPNTEAFF. Here the CDR3 DNA reads TGCGCCAACCACGAGGTGAGAGACCCGAACACTGAAGCTTTCTTT.

The rearrangement uses TRBV27 and TRBJ1-1; D is undetermined. This CDR3 spans 14 amino acids. CDR1 is MNHEY and CDR2 is SMNVEV in the germline V gene (reference sequence). The V end was cut by 4 bases, the J end by 0 bases, with 9 bases between. The CDR3 DNA is TGTGCCAGCAGTTCGTATTCAGTGAACACTGAAGCTTTCTTT. Encoded protein: CASSSYSVNTEAFF.